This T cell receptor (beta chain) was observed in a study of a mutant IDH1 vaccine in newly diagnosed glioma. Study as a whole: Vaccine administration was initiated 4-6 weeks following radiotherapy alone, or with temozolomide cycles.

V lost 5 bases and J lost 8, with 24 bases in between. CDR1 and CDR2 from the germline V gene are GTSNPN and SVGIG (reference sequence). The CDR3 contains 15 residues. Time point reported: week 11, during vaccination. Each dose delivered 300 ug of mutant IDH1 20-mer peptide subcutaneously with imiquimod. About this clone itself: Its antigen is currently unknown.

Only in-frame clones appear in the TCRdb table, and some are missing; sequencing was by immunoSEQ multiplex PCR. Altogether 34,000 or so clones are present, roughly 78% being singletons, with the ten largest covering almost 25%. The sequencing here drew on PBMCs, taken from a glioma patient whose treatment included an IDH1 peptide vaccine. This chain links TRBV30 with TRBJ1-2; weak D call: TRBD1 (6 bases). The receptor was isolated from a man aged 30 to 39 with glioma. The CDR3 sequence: CAWSTAGGRKAGYTF. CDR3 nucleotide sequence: TGTGCCTGGTCTACGGCCGGGGGCCGCAAGGCCGGCTACACCTTC.